These 29 T cell receptor beta chains were sequenced from one sample in a study of TET2 disruption in CD19-targeted CAR T cells. Clones were sequenced by immunoSEQ multiplex PCR, and TCRdb holds only the in-frame ones, with some missing. The listing records 25,000 to 30,000 clones. Their target antigens are unknown. Treatment in this sample: autologous CTL019 cells: CD19 CAR with 4-1BB and CD3 zeta domains. The specimen was CD8- CAR+ T cells sorted from cultured blood T cells, collected for CD19 CAR T cell therapy. Indicated subset: CD8-negative CAR-positive T cells from the infusion product. The origin of the receptors is a man in his 70s with chronic lymphocytic leukemia.

Points on this clone: The DNA ends 3 residues before the CDR3 does, and the rest of the CDR3 is filled in from the germline J gene. The chain carries TRBV29-1 and TRBJ2-4; perhaps TRBD1 as D (6 bases). CDR3 length: 14 residues. From germline, CDR1 is SQVTM and CDR2 ANQGSEA. The CDR3 region is CSVQDRPGSYGQYF. The sequenced CDR3 bases are TGCAGCGTCCAAGACAGGCCAGGATCCTATGGT.

A remark on this clone: The read is 3 residues too short to cover the CDR3 end, so that end is filled in from the germline J gene. This chain uses TRBV9 with TRBJ1-1; no clear D gene. From germline, CDR1 is SGDLS and CDR2 YYNGEE. CDR3 size: 16 residues. The V end was cut by 0 bases, the J end by 7 bases, with 19 bases between. The CDR3 DNA, read in part, is TGTGCCAGCAGCGTAGGGCCGGGGAGGGAGGGTCATGAA. Translated: CASSVGPGREGHE. The whole CDR3 protein reads CASSVGPGREGHEAFF.

As to this clone: The read ends 3 residues before the CDR3 terminus; that terminus is restored from the germline J gene. The genes are TRBV18 and TRBJ1-1; TRBD1 aligns across 7 bases. The CDR3 covers 15 residues. In germline, CDR1 is KGHSH, CDR2 LQKENI. CDR3 sequence: CASSSPTGTVREAFF. Incomplete CDR3 DNA: TGTGCCAGCTCATCTCCGACAGGGACTGTAAGGGAG.

Worth noting for this clone: The read stops 3 residues short of the end of the CDR3; the missing end is completed from the germline J gene. The J gene is TRBJ2-1, the V gene TRBV7-3; 7 nucleotides align to TRBD2. The CDR3 length is 14 residues. Per the germline V gene, CDR1 is SGHTA and CDR2 is FQGTGA. The trim removed 4 bases at V and 8 bases at J, leaving 8 bases unmatched. The CDR3 region is CASSSAGLGDEQFF. Partial CDR3 DNA: TGTGCCAGCAGCTCGGCCGGACTAGGAGATGAG. The entire variable domain, with the rest obtained from reference TRBV7-3 and TRBJ2-1, is as follows: GAGVSQTPSNKVTEKGKYVELRCDPISGHTALYWYRQSLGQGPEFLIYFQGTGAADDSGLPNDRFFAVRPEGSVSTLKIQRTERGDSAVYLCASSSAGLGDEQFFGPGTRLTVL.

The CDR3 sequence: CASSGDRDRAYGYTF. Incomplete CDR3 DNA: TGTGCCAGCAGCGGGGACCGGGACAGGGCCTATGGC. The rearrangement uses TRBV5-4 and TRBJ1-2; the match to TRBD1 covers 9 bases. The CDR3 is cut off 3 residues early in the read; its end comes from the germline J gene. V shed 4 bases and J 4 bases; nucleotides not matched to a gene: 8. Germline assignment: CDR1 SGHNT and CDR2 YYREEE (reference sequence). This CDR3 is 15 amino acids long.

Concerning this clone: The sequence runs out 3 residues before the end of the CDR3; the remainder is reconstructed from the germline J gene. The chain has TRBV28 and TRBJ2-5; D is undetermined. The CDR3 covers 15 residues. Germline V CDR1 and CDR2: MDHEN, SYDVKM. The V end was cut by 5 bases, the J end by 2 bases, with 15 bases between. The CDR3: CASSAPSGRQETQYF. CDR3 DNA, as far as it was read: TGTGCCAGCAGTGCCCCTTCGGGTAGGCAAGAGACC. The full variable domain, its missing parts supplied by reference TRBV28 and TRBJ2-5, is DVKVTQSSRYLVKRTGEKVFLECVQDMDHENMFWYRQDPGLGLRLIYFSYDVKMKEKGDIPEGYSVSREKKERFSLILESASTNQTSMYLCASSAPSGRQETQYFGPGTRLLVL.

The part of the CDR3 DNA that was read is TGCGCCAGCAGCTTGGGCGTGACAGGGGATACGGGCACTGAA. Residues: CASSLGVTGDTGTE. The whole CDR3 protein is CASSLGVTGDTGTEAFF. This chain uses TRBV5-1 with TRBJ1-1; TRBD1 matches at 8 bases. The read finishes 3 residues shy of the CDR3 end, and the germline J gene is used to complete it. CDR3 length: 17 residues. Germline CDR1 is SGHRS and CDR2 is YFSETQ. V was clipped by 0 bases and J by 4 bases; unmatched bases: 11.

As to this clone: The junction does not match germline at one end; this may be a read error. CDR3 DNA, as far as it was read: TGTGCCAGCAGCTTAGCGGGGGGGCAAGGTGAG. The encoded protein is CASSLAGGQGE. The CDR3 in full is CASSLAGGQGEQFF. The rearrangement links TRBV12-3 or TRBV12-4 to TRBJ2-1, with TRBD2 matching 11 bases. Sequencing ends 3 residues short of the CDR3 end; the germline J gene provides the rest. This CDR3 is built from 14 residues.

This chain's CDR3 is CASSNGQTSSYGQYF. CDR3 DNA, as far as it was read: TGTGCCAGCAGCAACGGACAGACCTCTAGCTATGGT. This chain joins TRBV5-4 and TRBJ2-4; D is perhaps TRBD1 (6 bases). The read terminates 3 residues before the CDR3 end, so the remaining end is supplied by the germline J gene. Germline V CDR1 and CDR2: SGHNT, YYREEE (reference sequence). The CDR3 is made up of 15 amino acids.

Turning to this clone: Read data end 3 residues before the CDR3 end; the end is taken from the germline J gene. The rearrangement links TRBV19 to TRBJ1-2; 9 bases are shared with TRBD1. This CDR3 has 17 amino acids. The germline V gene encodes CDR1 LNHDA and CDR2 SQIVND (reference sequence). The CDR3 DNA, read in part, is TGTGCCAGTAGTACCTACGGTTGGGGGGACAGGGCGCAGGGC. It translates to CASSTYGWGDRAQG. The CDR3 in full is CASSTYGWGDRAQGYTF. The full variable domain, rest sourced from reference TRBV19 and TRBJ1-2, is DGGITQSPKYLFRKEGQNVTLSCEQNLNHDAMYWYRQDPGQGLRLIYYSQIVNDFQKGDIAEGYSVSREKKESFPLTVTSAQKNPTAFYLCASSTYGWGDRAQGYTFGSGTRLTVV.

To note about this clone: The CDR3 end falls 3 residues outside the read, so it is completed with the germline J gene. J is TRBJ2-1 and V is TRBV19; TRBD2 might be the D (5 bases). The CDR3 runs 16 residues. The germline gives CDR1 LNHDA, CDR2 SQIVND (reference sequence). V lost 3 bases and J 6 bases, leaving 18 bases between the germline ends. The CDR3: CASSIQSGSMSNEQFF. CDR3 DNA (partial): TGTGCCAGTAGTATCCAGAGCGGTAGTATGAGCAATGAG.

On this clone itself: The DNA ends 3 residues before the CDR3 does, and the rest of the CDR3 is filled in from the germline J gene. This chain uses TRBV11-2 with TRBJ2-3; maybe TRBD2 (6 bases). There are 13 residues in the CDR3. Trimming removed 7 bases from V and 4 bases from J, with 12 bases in between. Per germline, CDR1 SGHAT and CDR2 FQNNGV. CDR3 in amino acids: CASTLSGADTQYF. Partial CDR3 DNA: TGTGCCAGCACCCTTTCGGGGGCAGATACG.

Turning to this clone: The CDR3 end lies 3 residues beyond the end of the read and is filled in from the germline J gene. The chain recombines TRBV18 with TRBJ1-5; possibly TRBD1 for D (5 bases). Germline CDR1 KGHSH, CDR2 LQKENI. V lost 6 bases and J 6 bases, leaving 12 bases between the germline ends. The CDR3 is made up of 13 amino acids. CDR3 DNA, as far as it was read: TGTGCCAGCTCGTTGGACACGGCTCAGCCC. As protein: CASSLDTAQP. The full CDR3 is CASSLDTAQPQHF.

With regard to this clone: The CDR3 goes on 3 residues after the read ends, and that part is filled in from the germline J gene. V is TRBV2 and J is TRBJ2-5; D may be TRBD1 (5 bases). Germline lookup yields CDR1 SNHLY and CDR2 FYNNEI. The CDR3 consists of 12 residues. Trimming removed 6 bases from V and 4 bases from J, with 9 bases in between. CDR3: CASRAGRETQYF. The sequenced part of the CDR3 DNA is TGTGCCAGCAGGGCAGGGCGAGAGACC.

As regards this clone: The read ends 3 residues before the CDR3 terminus; that terminus is restored from the germline J gene. This chain joins TRBV7-8 and TRBJ1-2; tentatively, D is TRBD1 (5 bases). Germline CDR1 is SGHVS and CDR2 is FQNEAQ. CDR3 size: 13 residues. Partial CDR3 DNA: TGTGCCAGCAGCCCGCCCAGGGAAGGCGAC. This codes for CASSPPREGD. The full CDR3 protein is CASSPPREGDYTF. Complete variable domain (other parts from reference TRBV7-8 and TRBJ1-2): GAGVSQSPRYKVAKRGQDVALRCDPISGHVSLFWYQQALGQGPEFLTYFQNEAQLDKSGLPSDRFFAERPEGSVSTLKIQRTQQEDSAVYLCASSPPREGDYTFGSGTRLTVV.

Regarding this clone: The read ends 3 residues before the CDR3 terminus; that terminus is restored from the germline J gene. Other nucleotide sequences from this sample produce the same CDR3. The gene calls are TRBV18 and TRBJ2-7, with TRBD1 matching over 10 bases. The CDR3 runs to 15 residues. In germline, CDR1 is KGHSH, CDR2 LQKENI. V shed 6 bases and J 4 bases; nucleotides not matched to a gene: 9. CDR3 loop: CASSPGQGVAYEQYF. Partial CDR3 DNA: TGTGCCAGCTCTCCAGGACAGGGGGTGGCATACGAG.

Remarks on this clone: Mismatch with germline at one junction end may stem from a read error. The read ends 3 residues early relative to the CDR3; the germline J gene fills the gap. The V call is TRBV6-1, the J call TRBJ2-5; D unresolved. The V gene's germline CDR1 is MNHNS and CDR2 SASEGT. The CDR3 extends over 15 amino acids. The CDR3 is CASREGPTTGETQYF. Incomplete CDR3 DNA: TGTGCCAGCAGAGAAGGGCCGACCACCGGGGAGACC.

A note on this clone: Sequencing ends 3 residues short of the CDR3 end; the germline J gene provides the rest. Other DNA sequences from this sample encode an identical CDR3 as well. This sequence joins TRBV13 and TRBJ2-1, with TRBD2 matching 12 bases. The CDR3 covers 18 residues. J lost 5 bases, V lost 0 bases, and 8 bases had no gene match. Per germline, CDR1 PRHDT and CDR2 FYEKMQ (reference sequence). The CDR3 here is CASSLGGLAGGSDNEQFF. The sequenced CDR3 bases are TGTGCCAGCAGCTTAGGGGGGCTAGCGGGGGGGTCCGACAATGAG.

As regards this clone: The CDR3 end is not reached by the read, which stops 3 residues before it; the germline J gene fills it in. The rearrangement joins TRBV18 to TRBJ2-5; no firm D call. The germline CDR1 and CDR2 sequences are KGHSH and LQKENI. The CDR3 has 12 amino acids. V was clipped by 1 base and J by 5 bases, with 5 bases between them. The sequenced part of the CDR3 DNA is TGTGCCAGCTCACCACAACGGGAGACC. Amino acids: CASSPQRET. From start to end, the CDR3 is CASSPQRETQYF.

Measured by frequency, this clone is medium-sized. One end of the junction varies from germline; a read error may be responsible. The missing CDR3 end, 3 residues past where the read stops, is filled in from the germline J gene. This chain connects TRBV4-2 to TRBJ2-4; 8 bases line up with TRBD1. There are 13 residues in the CDR3. Germline V CDR1 and CDR2: LGHNA, YNFKEQ. Incomplete CDR3 DNA: TGCGCCAGCAGCCAGAAACAGGGGGGCATT. This translates into CASSQKQGGI. The whole CDR3 protein is CASSQKQGGIQYF.

Regarding this clone: The read ends 3 residues shy of where the CDR3 ends; the end is completed using the germline J gene. This rearrangement joins TRBV5-1 to TRBJ1-6; no definite D call. The CDR3 consists of 15 residues. Trimming stripped 3 bases from V and 6 bases from J, with 13 bases between. Germline lookup yields CDR1 SGHRS and CDR2 YFSETQ. The CDR3 sequence is CASSSQLSTNSPLHF. CDR3 bases read: TGCGCCAGCAGCTCGCAACTTAGCACTAATTCACCC.

On this clone: The sequence runs out 3 residues before the end of the CDR3; the remainder is reconstructed from the germline J gene. V gene TRBV7-2 combines with J gene TRBJ2-7; 8 bases map to TRBD1. Germline V gene data show CDR1 as SGHTA and CDR2 as FQGNSA. J lost 1 base, V lost 8 bases, and 4 bases had no gene match. This CDR3 spans 13 amino acids. CDR3 amino acids: CASGRDRSYEQYF. Partial CDR3 DNA: TGTGCCAGCGGACGGGACAGGTCCTACGAG.

Worth noting for this clone: The DNA ends 3 residues before the CDR3 does, and the rest of the CDR3 is filled in from the germline J gene. V is TRBV2 and J is TRBJ2-3; 12 bases match TRBD2. The CDR3 consists of 15 residues. Per the germline V gene, CDR1 is SNHLY and CDR2 is FYNNEI. Trimming cost V 5 bases and J 4 bases; bases outside gene matches: 4. The CDR3 sequence is CASSPLAGGADTQYF. CDR3 bases read: TGTGCCAGCAGTCCACTAGCGGGGGGCGCAGATACG.

Notes on this clone: The sequenced fragment ends 3 residues before the CDR3 boundary, so the rest is inferred from the germline J gene. The chain recombines TRBV7-8 with TRBJ2-2; TRBD2 is a possible D gene (5 bases). The germline V gene encodes CDR1 SGHVS and CDR2 FQNEAQ. V dropped 1 base and J dropped 4 bases, with 13 bases sitting between them. The length of the CDR3 is 16 residues. CDR3 bases read: TGTGCCAGCAGCTTAGGGGTTAGCGTAACCACCGGGGAG. It encodes CASSLGVSVTTGE. The entire CDR3 protein is CASSLGVSVTTGELFF.

Comments on this clone: The sequence runs out 3 residues before the end of the CDR3; the remainder is reconstructed from the germline J gene. The chain joins TRBV4-1 to TRBJ2-7; 11 bases align to TRBD1. The CDR3 has 16 residues. V dropped 3 bases and J dropped 6; count of bases not matched to a gene: 10. Germline CDR1 reads MGHRA; CDR2 reads YSYEKL. CDR3 bases read: TGCGCCAGCAGCCATAGGACAGGGGGCTTGCCGAGCGAG. Translation gives CASSHRTGGLPSE. The whole CDR3 sequence is CASSHRTGGLPSEQYF.

A note on this clone: Read sequence stops 3 residues before the CDR3 end, and the germline J gene provides the missing end. J is TRBJ1-4 and V is TRBV28; perhaps TRBD1 as D (5 bases). The CDR3 loop spans 13 amino acids. Germline V gene sequence: CDR1 MDHEN, CDR2 SYDVKM. The CDR3 bases that were read are TGTGCCAGCACCGCCCAGGGCGGTTCACCA. Translating it yields CASTAQGGSP. The full-length CDR3 reads as CASTAQGGSPLFF.

A word on this clone: The read stops 3 residues short of the end of the CDR3; the missing end is completed from the germline J gene. The chain couples TRBV7-6 to TRBJ2-3; D not resolved. Germline assignment: CDR1 SGHVS and CDR2 FNYEAQ. The CDR3 loop spans 15 amino acids. Between the trimmed V and J ends, which lost 1 base and 0 bases, there was a span of 8 bases. The DNA read from the CDR3 is TGTGCCAGCAGCTTAGTAGCATCTAGCACAGATACG. As protein: CASSLVASSTDT. The full CDR3 sequence reads CASSLVASSTDTQYF.

A remark on this clone: The CDR3 end is not reached by the read, which stops 3 residues before it; the germline J gene fills it in. The chain couples TRBV7-8 to TRBJ1-5; a weak D match, TRBD1 (5 bases). Germline assignment: CDR1 SGHVS and CDR2 FQNEAQ. With 1 base removed from V and 5 bases from J, the gap between germline ends came to 6 bases. There are 13 residues in the CDR3. The DNA read from the CDR3 is TGTGCCAGCAGCTTAGGGGGGGATCAGCCC. Its protein is CASSLGGDQP. The CDR3 in full is CASSLGGDQPQHF.

A remark on this clone: At one boundary the junction diverges from the germline segment, which might be a read error. The read finishes 3 residues shy of the CDR3 end, and the germline J gene is used to complete it. The sample holds other DNA sequences that translate to the same CDR3. The genes are TRBV5-1 and TRBJ1-3; 12 bases are shared with TRBD1. The CDR3 runs to 18 residues. Germline CDR1 is SGHRS and CDR2 is YFSETQ. The chain's CDR3 is CASSRSPGTGGSGNTIYF. CDR3 bases read: TGCGCCAGCAGCAGAAGTCCCGGGACAGGGGGCTCTGGAAACACT.